The T cell receptor (beta chain) under discussion was sequenced for a study of blood T cell repertoires in COVID-19. Some clones are missing from TCRdb's copy, which holds only in-frame ones; the method was immunoSEQ multiplex PCR. Here the sample spans 290,000 or so clones, 80% to 95% being singletons. Germline values: CDR1 MNHEY, CDR2 SVGAGI. The CDR3 consists of 15 residues. The J segment lost 1 base and the V segment lost 6 bases, leaving 6 bases of the junction unmatched. Self-reported history from a screening survey and questionnaire set each donor's cohort. Before being deemed recovered, Cohort 3 donors had two negative PCRs, clearance, or symptom resolution.

The rearrangement uses TRBV6-5 and TRBJ2-3, with 8 bases aligning to TRBD2. The sequencing input was PBMCs or T cells enriched from blood (not recorded which). The receptor was isolated from a woman aged 25 to 45 who had recovered from COVID-19. CDR3 sequence reads: CASSSGTRGTDTQYF. The CDR3 DNA is TGTGCCAGCAGCTCCGGGACTAGGGGCACAGATACGCAGTATTTT.